The 30 T cell receptor beta chains below were found in one sample sequenced in a study of T-cell reconstitution after alpha-beta-depleted transplantation in children. The TCRbeta library incorporated unique molecular identifiers. TCRdb independently ran MiXCR on the PCR reads; one entry per CDR3 protein. Of 97,000 or so distinct CDR3 sequences in the sample, 7% to 8% were seen once. Sample: PBMCs, taken before TCRalphabeta/CD19-depleted stem cell transplant. These receptors were obtained from a boy between 2 and 10 years old with acute lymphoblastic leukemia, due to receive a stem cell transplant.

This clonotype has more than one count but fewer than ten. The chain couples TRBV7-8 to TRBJ1-2; tentative D call: TRBD1 (6 bases). The CDR3 contains 14 residues. Trimming removed 5 bases from V and 4 bases from J, with 14 bases in between. CDR1 is SGHVS and CDR2 is FQNEAQ in the germline V gene. CDR3 bases: TGTGCCAGCAGCCCACGGACAGCTATCTATGGCTACACCTTC. Its translation: CASSPRTAIYGYTF.

There are a few counts of this clonotype. This chain connects TRBV7-2 to TRBJ1-2; D not resolved. Trimming removed 1 base from V and 1 base from J, with 7 bases in between. CDR1 is SGHTA and CDR2 is FQGNSA in the germline V gene. The CDR3 loop spans 14 amino acids. This chain's CDR3 is CASSLGGDNYGYTF. The DNA for the CDR3 is TGTGCCAGCAGCTTAGGTGGGGATAACTATGGCTACACCTTC. Full variable domain (outside the CDR3, taken from reference TRBV7-2 and TRBJ1-2): GAGVSQSPSNKVTEKGKDVELRCDPISGHTALYWYRQSLGQGLEFLIYFQGNSAPDKSGLPSDRFSAERTGGSVSTLTIQRTQQEDSAVYLCASSLGGDNYGYTFGSGTRLTVV.

Ten or more counts support this clonotype. The gene calls are TRBV4-1 and TRBJ1-4; D is ambiguous. Looked up from germline, CDR1 is MGHRA and CDR2 is YSYEKL. The CDR3 loop spans 17 amino acids. Deletions cut 0 bases from V and 8 bases from J, with 19 bases between. CDR3 sequence (DNA): TGCGCCAGCAGCCAAGATCGGTCGACGGCCACGAAAGAAAAACTGTTTTTT. Translated, it gives CASSQDRSTATKEKLFF.

At least ten counts were recorded for this clonotype. The V and J genes are TRBV15 and TRBJ2-3; 7 bases map to TRBD2. Trimming at V came to 0 bases and at J to 2 bases, leaving 2 bases not matched to a gene. The germline V gene has CDR1 LNHNV and CDR2 YYDKDF (reference sequence). CDR3 size: 15 residues. The CDR3 here is CATSRERGTTDTQYF. DNA for the CDR3: TGTGCCACCAGCAGAGAGCGGGGGACCACAGATACGCAGTATTTT.

On this clonotype: This may arise from a read error, as a much more abundant clone is one base away. J is TRBJ2-2 and V is TRBV21-1; TRBD1 is the table's D call and was not checked against the DNA. TRBV21-1 is assigned pseudogene status. CDR3 length equals 17 residues. This chain's CDR3 is CAISRYRGGSGTGELFF. CDR3 nucleotide sequence: TGTGCCATCAGCCGCTACCGAGGGGGATCGGGGACCGGGGAGCTGTTTTTT.

The V and J genes are TRBV20-1 and TRBJ1-2; D may be TRBD1 (5 bases). This CDR3 is built from 13 residues. V gave up 0 bases and J gave up 6 bases, with 11 bases separating them. Germline CDR1 and CDR2: DFQATT and SNEGSKA (reference sequence). The CDR3 bases are TGCAGTGCTAGAGACGGCAGGGAGCATGGCTACACCTTC. Residues: CSARDGREHGYTF.

This clonotype was counted a few times. The chain uses TRBV5-1 and TRBJ2-2; tentatively, D is TRBD1 (5 bases). Between the trimmed V and J ends, which lost 4 bases and 5 bases, there was a span of 15 bases. The V gene's germline CDR1 is SGHRS and CDR2 YFSETQ. The CDR3 length is 15 residues. The CDR3 region is CASSPGLQATGELFF. The DNA for the CDR3 is TGCGCCAGCAGCCCGGGCCTACAGGCGACCGGGGAGCTGTTTTTT.

This clonotype was picked up many times. The chain combines TRBV11-3 with TRBJ2-3, with a possible D match to TRBD2 (6 bases). Germline CDR1 reads SGHNT; CDR2 reads YENEEA. Trimming took 0 bases from V and 0 from J, leaving 16 bases between them. The CDR3 has 18 residues. CDR3 in amino acids: CASSLDGLLTTSTDTQYF. CDR3 sequence (DNA): TGTGCCAGCAGCTTAGACGGACTACTCACTACTAGCACAGATACGCAGTATTTT.

This clonotype has more than one count but fewer than ten. This chain links TRBV12-3 or TRBV12-4 with TRBJ1-2; no reliable D call. The CDR3 is 11 amino acids. Between the trimmed V and J ends, which lost 7 bases and 6 bases, there was a span of 9 bases. The CDR3 coding sequence is TGTGCCAGCACCCTTGGGCATGGCTACACCTTC. It yields the protein CASTLGHGYTF.

This clonotype has just a few counts. V gene TRBV6-2 or TRBV6-3 combines with J gene TRBJ2-1, with D perhaps matching TRBD2 (7 bases). Germline CDR1 and CDR2: MNHEY and SVGEGT. Trimming cost V 6 bases and J 4 bases, with 22 bases left between them. The CDR3 spans 17 residues. The CDR3 sequence: CASSLEGGAYLYNEQFF. The CDR3 DNA reads TGTGCCAGCAGCCTCGAGGGGGGGGCCTACCTATACAATGAGCAGTTCTTC.

This clonotype was seen at least ten times. V and J are TRBV9 and TRBJ1-2; 9 nucleotides match TRBD1. Germline lookup yields CDR1 SGDLS and CDR2 YYNGEE. J lost 4 bases, V lost 1 base, and 8 bases had no gene match. The CDR3 extends over 16 amino acids. The CDR3 DNA is TGTGCCAGCAGCGTACGGGACAGGGACTTCGCCTATGGCTACACCTTC. This encodes CASSVRDRDFAYGYTF.

This clonotype came up many times. The chain couples TRBV5-1 to TRBJ1-6; perhaps TRBD1 as D (5 bases). The CDR3 has 14 amino acids. The germline V gene has CDR1 SGHRS and CDR2 YFSETQ. The V gene lost 4 bases and the J gene lost 5 bases, with 10 bases spanning the gap. Here the CDR3 DNA reads TGCGCCAGCAGCACGGGACGGAATAATTCACCCCTCCACTTT. It yields the protein CASSTGRNNSPLHF.

This rearrangement joins TRBV4-3 to TRBJ1-4; D is unclear. Trimming pared 1 base from V and 7 bases from J, leaving 1 base between. The CDR3 is 11 amino acids. Germline loops: CDR1 LGHNA, CDR2 YSLEER. The CDR3 sequence: CASSQGEKLFF. For the CDR3, the DNA is TGCGCCAGCAGCCAAGGTGAAAAACTGTTTTTT.

The CDR3 is CSAKQGSYEQYF. The CDR3 DNA sequence: TGCAGTGCTAAACAGGGATCCTACGAGCAGTACTTC. The rearrangement uses TRBV20-1 and TRBJ2-7, with a possible D match to TRBD1 (6 bases). Trimming cost V 4 bases and J 1 base, with 8 bases left between them. CDR1 and CDR2 from the germline V gene are DFQATT and SNEGSKA (reference sequence). The CDR3 length is 12 residues.

The J gene is TRBJ1-6, the V gene TRBV5-1, with D possibly matching TRBD1 (6 bases). Germline-derived CDR1 and CDR2 are SGHRS and YFSETQ. This CDR3 has 15 amino acids. V was pared by 0 bases and J by 6 bases, with 10 bases between. The CDR3 DNA follows: TGCGCCAGCAGCTTGGATGGGGGGCGTAATTCACCCCTCCACTTT. It specifies CASSLDGGRNSPLHF.

This rearrangement joins TRBV5-1 to TRBJ2-5; D gene ambiguous. V dropped 0 bases and J dropped 6 bases, with 6 bases sitting between them. The CDR3 spans 12 residues. Germline-derived CDR1 and CDR2 are SGHRS and YFSETQ. Written as DNA, the CDR3 is TGCGCCAGCAGCTTGGAGGGCCAGACCCAGTACTTC. Protein: CASSLEGQTQYF. The complete variable domain, with remaining parts taken from reference TRBV5-1 and TRBJ2-5, reads KAGVTQTPRYLIKTRGQQVTLSCSPISGHRSVSWYQQTPGQGLQFLFEYFSETQRNKGNFPGRFSGRQFSNSRSEMNVSTLELGDSALYLCASSLEGQTQYFGPGTRLLVL.

The rearrangement links TRBV5-1 to TRBJ2-3, with D tentatively TRBD1 or TRBD2 (6 bases each). Trimming removed 0 bases from V and 7 bases from J, with 15 bases in between. Germline loops: CDR1 SGHRS, CDR2 YFSETQ. This CDR3 is built from 15 residues. CDR3 in DNA: TGCGCCAGCAGCTTGGAACGGGGGCCCTCAAATACGCAGTATTTT. Amino acid sequence: CASSLERGPSNTQYF.

This chain links TRBV6-5 with TRBJ1-2, with 7 bases identical to TRBD1. Germline V gene sequence: CDR1 MNHEY, CDR2 SVGAGI. J gave up 1 base and V 6 bases, and 5 bases lay outside the gene matches. The CDR3 loop spans 14 amino acids. Here the CDR3 reads CASRTGPLNYGYTF. The CDR3 region has the DNA TGTGCCAGCAGGACAGGGCCACTTAACTATGGCTACACCTTC.

This clonotype is labeled medium-sized. DNA of the CDR3: TGTGCCAGCAGCCCCCCGATGGGTAGCGGGGAAGCAGATACGCAGTATTTT. It translates to CASSPPMGSGEADTQYF. This sequence joins TRBV7-9 and TRBJ2-3; 8 nucleotides match TRBD2. Germline V gene sequence: CDR1 SEHNR, CDR2 FQNEAQ (reference sequence). The CDR3 has 17 residues. The V and J ends lost 5 bases and 4 bases, in that order; junction bases with no gene match: 14.

This clonotype was recorded many times. V usage is TRBV29-1 and J usage is TRBJ1-2; the D gene is possibly TRBD1 (6 bases). The CDR3 extends over 16 amino acids. From germline, CDR1 is SQVTM and CDR2 ANQGSEA. Trimming removed 5 bases from V and 3 bases from J, with 22 bases in between. The CDR3 reads CSVYLAVSDRHYGYTF. The CDR3 region has the DNA TGCAGCGTTTACCTTGCCGTTTCGGACAGACACTATGGCTACACCTTC.

The chain joins TRBV27 to TRBJ1-2, with TRBD1 matching 7 bases. This CDR3 is 13 amino acids long. The V segment lost 6 bases and the J segment 8 bases; nucleotides outside the gene matches: 9. Germline V gives CDR1 MNHEY, CDR2 SMNVEV (reference sequence). The CDR3 loop reads CASRQGPGGGYTF. In nucleotides, the CDR3 is TGTGCCAGCAGACAGGGGCCGGGGGGGGGCTACACCTTC.

CDR3: CASSQDRGNSPLHF. CDR3 nucleotide sequence: TGTGCCAGCAGCCAAGATAGGGGGAATTCACCCCTCCACTTT. The genes are TRBV14 and TRBJ1-6; a possible D gene is TRBD1 (6 bases). V lost 0 bases to trimming and J lost 7 bases, with 7 bases between them. Germline V gives CDR1 SGHDN, CDR2 FVKESK. The CDR3 contains 14 residues.

In this sample, this clonotype turned up a few times. The genes are TRBV20-1 and TRBJ2-1; 8 positions match TRBD2. The germline CDR1 and CDR2 sequences are DFQATT and SNEGSKA (reference sequence). The CDR3 is made up of 12 amino acids. V lost 5 bases and J lost 12; bases outside the gene matches: 9. CDR3 sequence: CSAPSGGGLQFF. CDR3 sequence (DNA): TGCAGTGCTCCCTCCGGGGGGGGTTTGCAGTTCTTC.

This clonotype showed up many times. V and J are TRBV7-9 and TRBJ2-1, with TRBD1 matching 8 bases. Trimming cost V 1 base and J 4 bases; bases outside gene matches: 6. Germline-derived CDR1 and CDR2 are SEHNR and FQNEAQ (reference sequence). This CDR3 has 16 residues. The CDR3 sequence is CASSLGTGIQYNEQFF. The DNA for the CDR3 is TGTGCCAGCAGCTTAGGGACAGGGATACAATACAATGAGCAGTTCTTC.

This clonotype has only a few counts. This chain connects TRBV27 to TRBJ2-2; no clear D gene. From germline, CDR1 is MNHEY and CDR2 SMNVEV (reference sequence). The CDR3 has 13 amino acids. V dropped 2 bases and J dropped 7 bases, with 8 bases sitting between them. The CDR3 DNA sequence: TGTGCCAGCAGTTTAAGTTCCCTCGGGGAGCTGTTTTTT. Its protein is CASSLSSLGELFF.

This clonotype was seen only a few times. The chain couples TRBV28 to TRBJ1-2; 11 bases fit TRBD1. V dropped 6 bases and J dropped 6; count of bases not matched to a gene: 9. The CDR3 length is 15 residues. The germline CDR1 and CDR2 sequences are MDHEN and SYDVKM. The CDR3: CASRPRTGGGDGYTF. The CDR3 DNA reads TGTGCCAGCAGACCTAGGACAGGGGGCGGGGATGGCTACACCTTC.

This clonotype was seen repeatedly, ten times or more. This chain uses TRBV5-1 with TRBJ2-7; D is unclear. Trimming shortened V by 1 base and J by 0 bases, and 11 bases separated the two germline ends. The CDR3 has 15 residues. Germline V gene data show CDR1 as SGHRS and CDR2 as YFSETQ. The CDR3: CASSLSYPPSYEQYF. The CDR3 coding sequence is TGCGCCAGCAGCTTGTCGTACCCACCCTCCTACGAGCAGTACTTC.

V and J are TRBV7-3 and TRBJ2-1, with TRBD2 matching over 12 bases. Germline values: CDR1 SGHTA, CDR2 FQGTGA. The CDR3 extends over 15 amino acids. J was trimmed by 7 bases and V by 5 bases; bases with no gene match: 6. CDR3 DNA: TGTGCCAGCAGCCGAAGACTAGCGGGGGTTAATGAGCAGTTCTTC. Protein: CASSRRLAGVNEQFF.

This clonotype was observed a handful of times. This chain links TRBV28 with TRBJ2-4; TRBD1 matches 9 bases. The germline CDR1 and CDR2 sequences are MDHEN and SYDVKM. This CDR3 is 14 amino acids long. Losses at the gene ends were 6 bases for V and 7 bases for J; bases not matched to a gene: 7. The CDR3 coding sequence is TGTGCCAGCAGCCTGGACGGGACAGGGAACATTCAGTACTTC. Protein sequence: CASSLDGTGNIQYF.

V gene TRBV7-6 combines with J gene TRBJ2-3; D possibly corresponds to TRBD2 (5 bases). The CDR3 contains 14 residues. From germline, CDR1 is SGHVS and CDR2 FNYEAQ. V shed 5 bases and J shed 4 bases, with 13 bases lying between them. The CDR3 region has the DNA TGTGCCAGCAGCCGGGGTCTCTTTCCAGATACGCAGTATTTT. Encoded protein: CASSRGLFPDTQYF.